Following are 9 T cell receptor beta chains from one sample sequenced in a study of CD8 T cells in ankylosing spondylitis. TCRdb passed the 5' RACE reads through MiXCR, listing each CDR3 protein once. The data show some 130,000 distinct CDR3 sequences, with just under 7.5% seen just once and roughly 12% held by the top ten. Specimen: blood, either unsorted or a sorted T cell fraction (not recorded which). The receptors come from a female donor with ankylosing spondylitis or in good health (not recorded which).

This clonotype appeared a few times. This chain joins TRBV4-2 and TRBJ2-1; D unclear. CDR1 and CDR2 (germline): LGHNA, YNFKEQ. Trimming removed 0 bases from V and 4 bases from J, with 7 bases in between. The CDR3 extends over 14 amino acids. The CDR3 reads CASSQDTEYNEQFF. The CDR3 coding sequence is TGTGCCAGCAGCCAAGATACAGAATACAATGAGCAGTTCTTC.

This clonotype appeared many times. V is TRBV12-3 or TRBV12-4 and J is TRBJ1-4; 7 nucleotides agree with TRBD1. Germline trimming cut 4 bases from V and 7 bases from J; bases unmatched to any gene: 3. The CDR3 sequence is 13 residues long. The CDR3 DNA reads as TGTGCCAGCAGTTCGTACAGGGGTGAAAAACTGTTTTTT. It is translated as CASSSYRGEKLFF.

This clonotype was counted ten times or more. This sequence joins TRBV12-3 or TRBV12-4 and TRBJ2-2; D gene unclear. The ends were cut back, 6 bases at V and 4 bases at J, with 9 bases in the middle. The CDR3 totals 13 residues. The CDR3 nucleotides are TGTGCCAGCAGGGCAACTGCCACCGGGGAGCTGTTTTTT. This gives the protein CASRATATGELFF.

The chain carries TRBV5-1 and TRBJ1-1; TRBD1 might be the D (6 bases). This CDR3 spans 15 amino acids. Germline V lookup: CDR1 SGHRS, CDR2 YFSETQ. Trimming took 3 bases from V and 3 from J, leaving 15 bases between them. CDR3 DNA: TGCGCCAGCAGCTGCCAGGGGCGAGGGGACACTGAAGCTTTCTTT. Translating it yields CASSCQGRGDTEAFF.

This chain connects TRBV29-1 to TRBJ1-2; D unclear. Trimming cost V 6 bases and J 1 base, with 12 bases left between them. This CDR3 contains 13 residues. CDR1 and CDR2 from the germline V gene are SQVTM and ANQGSEA. In nucleotides, the CDR3 is TGCAGCGTGGTGGGCCGCAATAACTATGGCTACACCTTC. Its protein product is CSVVGRNNYGYTF. The full variable domain, completed using reference TRBV29-1 and TRBJ1-2, is SAVISQKPSRDICQRGTSLTIQCQVDSQVTMMFWYRQQPGQSLTLIATANQGSEATYESGFVIDKFPISRPNLTFSTLTVSNMSPEDSSIYLCSVVGRNNYGYTFGSGTRLTVV.

CDR3 residues: CASSSRDRMDTQYF. In nucleotides, the CDR3 is TGTGCCAGCAGTTCCCGGGACAGAATGGATACGCAGTATTTT. This chain links TRBV27 with TRBJ2-3, with TRBD1 matching 7 bases. The CDR3 is made up of 14 amino acids. Germline V gives CDR1 MNHEY, CDR2 SMNVEV (reference sequence). V dropped 4 bases and J dropped 6; count of bases not matched to a gene: 7.

A few counts support this clonotype. The chain employs TRBV7-9 and TRBJ2-1; no definite D call. This CDR3 spans 13 amino acids. Germline V gives CDR1 SEHNR, CDR2 FQNEAQ (reference sequence). Trimming stripped 5 bases from V and 3 bases from J, with 8 bases between. The DNA of the CDR3 is TGTGCCAGCAGCCCGACCTTCTACAATGAGCAGTTCTTC. Translating it yields CASSPTFYNEQFF.

This clonotype was found many times. The V gene is TRBV3-1, the J gene TRBJ2-1; perhaps TRBD2 as D (6 bases). From germline, CDR1 is LGHDT and CDR2 YNNKEL (reference sequence). CDR3 length: 13 residues. V lost 4 bases and J lost 7, with 11 bases in between. The CDR3 bases are TGTGCCAGCAGCCCCCACGGGGGAAATGAGCAGTTCTTC. Its translation is CASSPHGGNEQFF.

This clonotype has at least ten counts. The chain recombines TRBV7-2 with TRBJ2-4, with D possibly matching TRBD2 (7 bases). The CDR3 has 16 amino acids. V lost 0 bases and J lost 7, with 16 bases in between. Germline V CDR1 and CDR2: SGHTA, FQGNSA. The CDR3 sequence is CASSLAGGGSLNIQYF. The CDR3 DNA is TGTGCCAGCAGCTTAGCGGGGGGGGGCTCGTTGAACATTCAGTACTTC.